The 12 T cell receptor beta chains reported below all come from one sample, sequenced in a study of blood T cell repertoires in COVID-19. Here immunoSEQ multiplex PCR was the method, and the copy in TCRdb shows in-frame clones only, minus some. The sample lists around 250,000 clones; approximately 84% were seen once. Sequencing used PBMCs or T cells enriched from blood (not recorded which). Receptors originate from a middle-aged man who had recovered from COVID-19.

The chain joins TRBV27 to TRBJ1-5; no firm D call. The germline V gene encodes CDR1 MNHEY and CDR2 SMNVEV (reference sequence). Trimming removed 2 bases at V and 5 bases at J, with 7 bases between. The CDR3 runs 13 residues. In DNA, the CDR3 is TGTGCCAGCAGTTTAGTGGGCGATCAGCCCCAGCATTTT. Translating gives CASSLVGDQPQHF.

The rearrangement uses TRBV29-1 and TRBJ2-7; 9 bases fit TRBD1. Looked up from germline, CDR1 is SQVTM and CDR2 is ANQGSEA. This CDR3 has 15 residues. V trimming: 5 bases; J trimming: 2 bases; junction bases outside the gene matches: 10. CDR3 sequence (DNA): TGCAGCGTTCAAAAGGGGACAGGGCCGGCCTACGAGCAGTACTTC. Its translation: CSVQKGTGPAYEQYF.

The rearrangement joins TRBV2 to TRBJ2-1, with D unresolved. This CDR3 is built from 11 residues. V lost 5 bases, J lost 6 bases, and 5 bases lay in between. Germline CDR1 and CDR2: SNHLY and FYNNEI. CDR3 in amino acids: CASSLFNEQFF. The CDR3 DNA is TGTGCCAGCAGTTTATTCAATGAGCAGTTCTTC.

The gene calls are TRBV4-1 and TRBJ1-5, with D possibly TRBD1 on 6 matching bases. Germline assignment: CDR1 MGHRA and CDR2 YSYEKL. This CDR3 contains 16 residues. Trimming took off 0 bases at V and 6 bases at J, with 15 bases between the two ends. CDR3 region: CASSQDFGGAGQPQHF. CDR3 sequence (DNA): TGCGCCAGCAGCCAAGACTTTGGGGGGGCTGGTCAGCCCCAGCATTTT.

This clone was picked up a small number of times. V is TRBV2 and J is TRBJ2-7, with 7 bases that match TRBD1. There are 14 residues in the CDR3. Per germline, CDR1 SNHLY and CDR2 FYNNEI. Trimming cost V 6 bases and J 1 base; bases outside gene matches: 6. The CDR3 loop reads CASSRTGFSYEQYF. In nucleotides, the CDR3 is TGTGCCAGCAGCAGGACAGGATTTTCCTACGAGCAGTACTTC.

The chain recombines TRBV2 with TRBJ2-2; 7 bases match TRBD2. The CDR3 loop spans 15 amino acids. V was pared by 5 bases and J by 5 bases, with 8 bases of the junction left unmatched. Germline CDR1 reads SNHLY; CDR2 reads FYNNEI. The CDR3 protein is CASSRQSGGTGELFF. The CDR3 DNA reads TGTGCCAGCAGTCGCCAATCGGGAGGAACCGGGGAGCTGTTTTTT. The whole variable domain, remainder taken from reference TRBV2 and TRBJ2-2, is EPEVTQTPSHQVTQMGQEVILRCVPISNHLYFYWYRQILGQKVEFLVSFYNNEISEKSEIFDDQFSVERPDGSNFTLKIRSTKLEDSAMYFCASSRQSGGTGELFFGEGSRLTVL.

This chain uses TRBV3-1 (or the pseudogene TRBV3-2) with TRBJ1-1, with no clear D. The V and J ends lost 1 base and 4 bases respectively, with 7 bases between them. Per the germline V gene, CDR1 is LGHDT and CDR2 is YNNKEL (reference sequence). This CDR3 contains 13 residues. In nucleotides, the CDR3 is TGTGCCAGCAGCCAAGTTTTCATCACTGAAGCTTTCTTT. Encoded protein: CASSQVFITEAFF.

The genes are TRBV3-1 (or the pseudogene TRBV3-2) and TRBJ2-7; TRBD2 matches at 7 bases. Germline values: CDR1 LGHDT, CDR2 YNNKEL (reference sequence). V gave up 4 bases and J gave up 7 bases; unmatched junction bases: 4. The CDR3 loop spans 12 amino acids. In DNA form, the CDR3 reads TGTGCCAGCAGCCCCTTCGGGGGGGAGCAGTACTTC. This gives the protein CASSPFGGEQYF.

The chain combines TRBV7-2 with TRBJ1-2; 11 bases align to TRBD1. This CDR3 region has 16 residues. The trim removed 1 base at V and 4 bases at J, leaving 5 bases unmatched. The V gene's germline CDR1 is SGHTA and CDR2 FQGNSA. The CDR3 here is CASSLVGQGAIYGYTF. The CDR3 DNA sequence: TGTGCCAGCAGCTTAGTAGGACAGGGGGCGATCTATGGCTACACCTTC. Filled out from reference TRBV7-2 and TRBJ1-2, the complete variable domain reads GAGVSQSPSNKVTEKGKDVELRCDPISGHTALYWYRQSLGQGLEFLIYFQGNSAPDKSGLPSDRFSAERTGGSVSTLTIQRTQQEDSAVYLCASSLVGQGAIYGYTFGSGTRLTVV.

The rearrangement uses TRBV11-3 and TRBJ2-1; TRBD2 matches at 9 bases. The ends lost 5 bases at V and 1 base at J; junction bases unmatched: 6. The CDR3 spans 16 residues. Germline V gene sequence: CDR1 SGHNT, CDR2 YENEEA. CDR3 sequence reads: CASSKYSGSSYNEQFF. CDR3 coding DNA: TGTGCCAGCAGCAAATATAGCGGGAGTTCCTACAATGAGCAGTTCTTC. Looking up the rest from reference TRBV11-3 and TRBJ2-1 gives the full variable domain: EAGVVQSPRYKIIEKKQPVAFWCNPISGHNTLYWYLQNLGQGPELLIRYENEEAVDDSQLPKDRFSAERLKGVDSTLKIQPAELGDSAVYLCASSKYSGSSYNEQFFGPGTRLTVL.

This rearrangement joins TRBV2 to TRBJ1-5; TRBD1 agrees at 12 bases. From germline, CDR1 is SNHLY and CDR2 FYNNEI. The trim removed 8 bases at V and 6 bases at J, leaving 2 bases unmatched. The CDR3 spans 13 residues. CDR3: CASGGQGAQPQHF. CDR3 coding DNA: TGTGCCAGCGGGGGACAGGGGGCTCAGCCCCAGCATTTT. Combining the CDR3 with reference TRBV2 and TRBJ1-5 gives the whole variable domain EPEVTQTPSHQVTQMGQEVILRCVPISNHLYFYWYRQILGQKVEFLVSFYNNEISEKSEIFDDQFSVERPDGSNFTLKIRSTKLEDSAMYFCASGGQGAQPQHFGDGTRLSIL.

This chain connects TRBV19 to TRBJ1-2; the match to TRBD1 covers 8 bases. The germline gives CDR1 LNHDA, CDR2 SQIVND (reference sequence). The junction had 5 bases not matched to a gene; V was cut back by 2 bases and J by 6 bases. This CDR3 is built from 14 residues. The CDR3 here is CASSIQGARHGYTF. DNA of the CDR3: TGTGCCAGTAGTATACAGGGGGCGCGTCATGGCTACACCTTC.